The 27 T cell receptor beta chains reported below all come from one sample, sequenced in a study of blood T cell repertoires in COVID-19. Profiling relied on immunoSEQ multiplex PCR, and the TCRdb table lists in-frame clones only, not all of them. This sample has fewer than 75,000 clones, with 89% found just once. The sample taken for sequencing was peripheral blood. These receptors all stem from a man between 60 and 75 years old with acute or convalescent COVID-19.

This rearrangement joins TRBV18 to TRBJ1-3; D not resolved. Germline CDR1 is KGHSH and CDR2 is LQKENI. This CDR3 has 13 amino acids. The V end was cut by 7 bases, the J end by 2 bases, with 9 bases between. Here the CDR3 reads CASLRSAGNTIYF. In nucleotides, the CDR3 is TGTGCCAGCTTGCGGAGTGCTGGAAACACCATATATTTT.

Only one count was recorded for this clone. The chain combines TRBV7-9 with TRBJ1-5, with TRBD1 matching 10 bases. J gave up 8 bases and V 1 base, and 2 bases lay outside the gene matches. The length of the CDR3 is 14 residues. In germline, CDR1 is SEHNR, CDR2 FQNEAQ (reference sequence). The CDR3 nucleotides read TGTGCCAGCAGCTTAGGTGGGACAGGGGAGCCCCAGCATTTT. It specifies CASSLGGTGEPQHF.

This rearrangement joins TRBV7-2 to TRBJ1-6, with TRBD1 matching over 11 bases. This CDR3 comprises 18 residues. The germline CDR1 and CDR2 sequences are SGHTA and FQGNSA. After removal of 4 bases from V and 1 base from J, the junction contained 6 bases not matched to a gene. The CDR3 loop reads CASSWRDRGSSYNSPLHF. CDR3 nucleotides: TGTGCCAGCAGCTGGCGGGACAGGGGGAGTTCCTATAATTCACCCCTCCACTTT.

This clone has a single count. This chain joins TRBV7-9 and TRBJ2-5, with a weak D call TRBD1 (6 bases). Germline-derived CDR1 and CDR2 are SEHNR and FQNEAQ (reference sequence). Trimming removed 5 bases from V and 5 bases from J, with 24 bases in between. The CDR3 is 17 residues long. The CDR3 nucleotides are TGTGCCAGCAGCCGCCGGGACAATCTAGAATTGGGGGAGACCCAGTACTTC. Its protein is CASSRRDNLELGETQYF.

The chain recombines TRBV7-2 with TRBJ2-6, with 7 bases aligning to TRBD1. The CDR3 loop spans 16 amino acids. V lost 3 bases to trimming and J lost 0 bases; unmatched junction nucleotides: 2. CDR1 and CDR2 from the germline V gene are SGHTA and FQGNSA. CDR3 DNA sequence: TGTGCCAGCAGCTTGGGACAGTACTCTGGGGCCAACGTCCTGACTTTC. Translated: CASSLGQYSGANVLTF.

CDR3 nucleotide sequence: TGTGCCAGCAGTCGACAGGGACTGGACGAGCAGTTCTTC. It specifies CASSRQGLDEQFF. This chain connects TRBV6-6 to TRBJ2-1, with D maybe TRBD1 (7 bases). The CDR3 spans 13 residues. Trimming removed 5 bases from V and 10 bases from J, with 15 bases in between. Germline assignment: CDR1 MNHNY and CDR2 SVGAGI (reference sequence).

V gene TRBV27 combines with J gene TRBJ2-3; possibly TRBD2 for D (6 bases). V was clipped by 4 bases and J by 6 bases, with 23 bases between them. Germline CDR1 is MNHEY and CDR2 is SMNVEV (reference sequence). The CDR3 sequence is 17 residues long. CDR3 protein: CASSSLSGVGLGDTQYF. The CDR3 DNA reads TGTGCCAGCAGTTCGCTATCGGGGGTGGGTCTTGGTGATACGCAGTATTTT.

This clone appeared once. The rearrangement links TRBV14 to TRBJ2-1; 9 nucleotides match TRBD2. Germline V gene lookup returns CDR1 SGHDN and CDR2 FVKESK. Trimming removed 4 bases from V and 4 bases from J; junction bases left unmatched: 5. This CDR3 spans 15 amino acids. CDR3 loop: CASSRKRGAYNEQFF. CDR3 sequence (DNA): TGTGCCAGCAGCCGGAAGCGGGGGGCTTACAATGAGCAGTTCTTC.

The chain carries TRBV18 and TRBJ2-2; 12 bases line up with TRBD1. CDR1 is KGHSH, CDR2 LQKENI, per germline. With V trimmed by 2 bases and J by 6 bases, 10 bases remained unmatched. The CDR3 sequence is 18 residues long. The CDR3 DNA is TGTGCCAGCTCACCAAGGGGGACAGGGGGCCTCGGATCCGGGGAGCTGTTTTTT. The encoded protein is CASSPRGTGGLGSGELFF.

The chain has TRBV7-2 and TRBJ1-2, with TRBD1 matching over 11 bases. Germline CDR1 reads SGHTA; CDR2 reads FQGNSA. The V gene end was trimmed by 0 bases and the J gene end by 4 bases; junction bases not matched to a gene: 1. CDR3 length equals 15 residues. This chain's CDR3 is CASSLAGQGVYGYTF. The DNA for the CDR3 is TGTGCCAGCAGCTTAGCGGGACAGGGGGTCTATGGCTACACCTTC.

This clone was seen a handful of times. The chain uses TRBV7-2 and TRBJ2-1; tentative D call: TRBD1 (5 bases). The V gene lost 1 base and the J gene lost 3 bases, with 7 bases spanning the gap. From germline, CDR1 is SGHTA and CDR2 FQGNSA. CDR3 length: 14 residues. The CDR3 bases are TGTGCCAGCAGCTTAGGTCAGGGCTACAATGAGCAGTTCTTC. Protein sequence: CASSLGQGYNEQFF.

DNA of the CDR3: TGTGCCAGCAGCTCTTACCGGAGCTCCTACAATGAGCAGTTCTTC. Protein product: CASSSYRSSYNEQFF. The chain is built from TRBV7-2 and TRBJ2-1; D gene ambiguous. Germline V lookup: CDR1 SGHTA, CDR2 FQGNSA. V was pared by 4 bases and J by 0 bases, with 10 bases between. This CDR3 contains 15 residues.

The chain couples TRBV5-1 to TRBJ1-1, with D possibly TRBD1 on 5 matching bases. Trimming removed 0 bases from V and 0 bases from J, with 15 bases in between. Germline lookup yields CDR1 SGHRS and CDR2 YFSETQ. This CDR3 spans 17 amino acids. CDR3 residues: CASSLGGGVGMNTEAFF. In DNA form, the CDR3 reads TGCGCCAGCAGCTTGGGCGGGGGTGTGGGTATGAACACTGAAGCTTTCTTT.

The chain combines TRBV5-1 with TRBJ2-2; D is unclear. CDR1 is SGHRS and CDR2 is YFSETQ in the germline V gene. Trimming shortened V by 0 bases and J by 3 bases, and 3 bases separated the two germline ends. The CDR3 totals 13 residues. DNA for the CDR3: TGCGCCAGCAGCTTGGCGGACACCGGGGAGCTGTTTTTT. Translated: CASSLADTGELFF.

The chain employs TRBV27 and TRBJ2-4; 8 bases line up with TRBD1. Germline V gene data show CDR1 as MNHEY and CDR2 as SMNVEV (reference sequence). V shed 5 bases, J shed 1 base, and the junction held 7 bases outside the gene matches. The CDR3 runs to 16 residues. As DNA, the CDR3 is TGTGCCAGCAGTAAAACAGGGGGGAGGGCCAAAAACATTCAGTACTTC. Translated: CASSKTGGRAKNIQYF.

The chain joins TRBV25-1 to TRBJ2-7; 9 positions agree with TRBD2. J lost 6 bases, V lost 3 bases, and 9 bases had no gene match. Germline CDR1 is MGHDK and CDR2 is SYGVNS. The CDR3 runs 15 residues. The CDR3 here is CASSDVLASGVEQYF. The CDR3, as DNA: TGTGCCAGCAGTGACGTTCTGGCTAGCGGGGTCGAGCAGTACTTC.

The CDR3, as DNA: TGCGCCAGCAGCTTGGTGCAGGGCGCGACGGCTTTCTTT. This translates into CASSLVQGATAFF. This sequence joins TRBV5-1 and TRBJ1-1; a weak D match, TRBD1 (5 bases). The CDR3 runs 13 residues. Germline V gene lookup returns CDR1 SGHRS and CDR2 YFSETQ. V was pared by 0 bases and J by 11 bases, with 14 bases between. Based on the CDR3 plus reference TRBV5-1 and TRBJ1-1, the full variable domain is KAGVTQTPRYLIKTRGQQVTLSCSPISGHRSVSWYQQTPGQGLQFLFEYFSETQRNKGNFPGRFSGRQFSNSRSEMNVSTLELGDSALYLCASSLVQGATAFFGQGTRLTVV.

The V call is TRBV10-3, the J call TRBJ1-1, with 7 bases aligning to TRBD1. Germline values: CDR1 ENHRY, CDR2 SYGVKD. V gave up 10 bases and J gave up 1 base; unmatched junction bases: 12. The CDR3 is made up of 15 amino acids. CDR3 sequence (DNA): TGTGCCACCGAGGAGTCAGGGGGAAAGAACACTGAAGCTTTCTTT. Its protein is CATEESGGKNTEAFF.

The J gene is TRBJ1-5, the V gene TRBV7-2; TRBD1 aligns across 11 bases. CDR3 length: 15 amino acids. The V gene end was trimmed by 1 base and the J gene end by 6 bases; junction bases not matched to a gene: 2. CDR1 is SGHTA, CDR2 FQGNSA, per germline. CDR3 sequence: CASSLDGTGGQPQHF. In DNA, the CDR3 is TGTGCCAGCAGCTTAGATGGGACAGGGGGTCAGCCCCAGCATTTT.

The CDR3 region is CASSASGTGSSYNSPLHF. DNA for the CDR3: TGTGCCAGCAGTGCGTCCGGGACAGGCAGCTCCTATAATTCACCCCTCCACTTT. V gene TRBV6-1 combines with J gene TRBJ1-6, with 8 bases identical to TRBD1. The germline CDR1 and CDR2 sequences are MNHNS and SASEGT. This CDR3 region has 18 residues. Losses at the gene ends were 4 bases for V and 0 bases for J; bases not matched to a gene: 8.

This rearrangement joins TRBV19 to TRBJ1-2; the match to TRBD1 covers 8 bases. Trimming cost V 5 bases and J 4 bases; bases outside gene matches: 9. Germline V gene lookup returns CDR1 LNHDA and CDR2 SQIVND (reference sequence). The CDR3 runs 15 residues. CDR3: CASSPSSTGAYGYTF. CDR3 in DNA: TGTGCCAGTAGTCCTTCATCGACAGGGGCCTATGGCTACACCTTC.

The rearrangement joins TRBV7-9 to TRBJ1-2; TRBD1 is a possible D gene (6 bases). The CDR3 spans 15 residues. Trimming pared 0 bases from V and 7 bases from J, leaving 15 bases between. Germline loops: CDR1 SEHNR, CDR2 FQNEAQ (reference sequence). CDR3 DNA sequence: TGTGCCAGCAGCTTAGCTGCTCCAGGGGCGGTTGGCTACACCTTC. This encodes CASSLAAPGAVGYTF.

The rearrangement links TRBV20-1 to TRBJ2-7; no firm D call. The V end was cut by 0 bases, the J end by 6 bases, with 6 bases between. This CDR3 is built from 11 residues. Germline assignment: CDR1 DFQATT and CDR2 SNEGSKA (reference sequence). The CDR3 DNA reads as TGCAGTGCTAGAGACCACTCCGAGCAGTACTTC. As protein: CSARDHSEQYF.

The V call is TRBV23-1, the J call TRBJ1-5; D remains ambiguous. TRBV23-1 falls under the ORF class, with uncertain function. Between the trimmed V and J ends, which lost 1 base and 1 base, there was a span of 5 bases. The CDR3 has 14 amino acids. The CDR3 spells CASSQCESNQPQHF. The CDR3 region has the DNA TGCGCCAGCAGTCAATGTGAGAGCAATCAGCCCCAGCATTTT.

A few counts support this clone. The junction does not match germline at one end; this may be a read error. V gene TRBV7-7 combines with J gene TRBJ2-2; no firm D call. Germline-derived CDR1 and CDR2 are SSHAT and FNYEAQ (reference sequence). CDR3 length: 13 residues. The CDR3 DNA sequence: TGTGCTAGCAGCTTAGTCGTCTCCGGGGAGCTGTTTTTT. This translates into CASSLVVSGELFF.

J is TRBJ1-1 and V is TRBV6-5, with D unclear. Trimming pared 8 bases from V and 3 bases from J, leaving 7 bases between. This CDR3 comprises 11 residues. Germline V gene data show CDR1 as MNHEY and CDR2 as SVGAGI. CDR3 bases: TGTGCCAGCTATCGGGACACTGAAGCTTTCTTT. Amino acids: CASYRDTEAFF.

The chain combines TRBV7-9 with TRBJ1-1; 8 nucleotides agree with TRBD1. From germline, CDR1 is SEHNR and CDR2 FQNEAQ (reference sequence). This CDR3 contains 14 residues. The V gene end was trimmed by 4 bases and the J gene end by 5 bases; junction bases not matched to a gene: 6. The CDR3 coding sequence is TGTGCCAGCAGCTCGCGGACAGGGATGACTGAAGCTTTCTTT. Translated: CASSSRTGMTEAFF.